This TCR beta chain is from a study of CD8+ T cells in alopecia areata. Extraction of RNA preceded its reverse transcription into cDNA, which served as the sequencing template. The method was immunoSEQ multiplex PCR; TCRdb's version includes in-frame clones alone and lacks a portion of them. The sample holds around 61,000 clones, about 44% seen once. This clone was seen at least ten times. Trimming pared 0 bases from V and 5 bases from J, leaving 11 bases between. The CDR3 has 15 amino acids. Germline-derived CDR1 and CDR2 are MNHNS and SASEGT. The V call is TRBV6-1, the J call TRBJ2-4; no clear D gene. The source of this sequence is a human donor with alopecia areata. Sequencing used CD8+ T cells sorted from blood, obtained at week 0. This CDR3 reads CASSEAPLPENIQYF. The CDR3 DNA follows: TGTGCCAGCAGTGAAGCGCCGCTTCCCGAAAACATTCAGTACTTC.